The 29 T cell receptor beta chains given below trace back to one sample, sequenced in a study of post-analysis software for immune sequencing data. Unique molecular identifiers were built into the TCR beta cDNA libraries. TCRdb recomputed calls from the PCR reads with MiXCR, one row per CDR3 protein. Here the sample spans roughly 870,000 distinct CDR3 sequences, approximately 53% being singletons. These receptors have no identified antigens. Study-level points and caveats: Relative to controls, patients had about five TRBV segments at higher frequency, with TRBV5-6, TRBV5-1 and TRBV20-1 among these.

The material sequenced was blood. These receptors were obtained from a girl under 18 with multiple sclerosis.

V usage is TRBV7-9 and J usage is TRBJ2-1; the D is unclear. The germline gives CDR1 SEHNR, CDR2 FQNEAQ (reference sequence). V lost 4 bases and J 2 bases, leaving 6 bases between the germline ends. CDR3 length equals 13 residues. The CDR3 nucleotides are TGTGCCAGCAGCTCGGACCCCTACAATGAGCAGTTCTTC. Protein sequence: CASSSDPYNEQFF.

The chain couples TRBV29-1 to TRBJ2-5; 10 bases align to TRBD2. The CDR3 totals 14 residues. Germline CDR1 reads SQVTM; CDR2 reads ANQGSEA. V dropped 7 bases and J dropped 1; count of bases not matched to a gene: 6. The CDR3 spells CSGLSGRLQETQYF. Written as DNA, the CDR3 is TGCAGCGGTCTTAGCGGGAGGCTCCAAGAGACCCAGTACTTC.

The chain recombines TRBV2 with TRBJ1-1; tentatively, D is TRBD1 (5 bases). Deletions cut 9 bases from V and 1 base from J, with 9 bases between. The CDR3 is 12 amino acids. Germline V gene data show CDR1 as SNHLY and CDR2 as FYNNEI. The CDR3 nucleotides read TGTGCCAGAGGGACGGGGAACACTGAAGCTTTCTTT. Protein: CARGTGNTEAFF.

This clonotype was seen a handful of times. The CDR3 region has the DNA TGCGCCAGCAGCCCCGGTCAAGGCTTGCATGAAGGCTACACCTTC. Translated, it gives CASSPGQGLHEGYTF. The rearrangement links TRBV4-1 to TRBJ1-2; D gene ambiguous. V was trimmed by 4 bases and J by 8 bases, leaving 20 bases between them. The CDR3 is made up of 15 amino acids. The germline V gene has CDR1 MGHRA and CDR2 YSYEKL.

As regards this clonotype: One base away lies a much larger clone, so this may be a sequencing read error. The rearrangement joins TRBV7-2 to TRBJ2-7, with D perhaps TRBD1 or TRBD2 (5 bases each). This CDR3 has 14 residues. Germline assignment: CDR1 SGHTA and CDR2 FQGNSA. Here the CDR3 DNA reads TGTGCCAGCAGCCCCCGGGACGGCTCCTACGAGCAGTGCTTC. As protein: CASSPRDGSYEQCF. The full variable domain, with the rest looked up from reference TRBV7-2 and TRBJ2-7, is GAGVSQSPSNKVTEKGKDVELRCDPISGHTALYWYRQSLGQGLEFLIYFQGNSAPDKSGLPSDRFSAERTGGSVSTLTIQRTQQEDSAVYLCASSPRDGSYEQCFGPGTRLTVT.

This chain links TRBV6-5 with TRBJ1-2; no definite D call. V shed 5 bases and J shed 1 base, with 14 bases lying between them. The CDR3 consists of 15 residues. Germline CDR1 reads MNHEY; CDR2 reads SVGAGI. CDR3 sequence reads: CASSLRRNFNYGYTF. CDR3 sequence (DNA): TGTGCCAGCAGTCTTAGACGGAACTTTAACTATGGCTACACCTTC.

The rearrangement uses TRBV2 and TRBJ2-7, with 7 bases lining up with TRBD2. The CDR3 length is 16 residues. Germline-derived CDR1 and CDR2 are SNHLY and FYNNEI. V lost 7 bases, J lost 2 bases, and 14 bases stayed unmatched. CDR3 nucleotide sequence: TGTGCCAGCATCAGAACTAGCGACCTACCCACCTACGAGCAGTACTTC. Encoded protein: CASIRTSDLPTYEQYF. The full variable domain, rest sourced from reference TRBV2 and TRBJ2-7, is EPEVTQTPSHQVTQMGQEVILRCVPISNHLYFYWYRQILGQKVEFLVSFYNNEISEKSEIFDDQFSVERPDGSNFTLKIRSTKLEDSAMYFCASIRTSDLPTYEQYFGPGTRLTVT.

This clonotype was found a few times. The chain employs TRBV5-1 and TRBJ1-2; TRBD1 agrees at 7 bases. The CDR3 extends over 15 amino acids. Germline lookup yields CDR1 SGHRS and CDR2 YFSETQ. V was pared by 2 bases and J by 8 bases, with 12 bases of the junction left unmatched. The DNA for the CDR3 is TGCGCCAGCAGCTTCGACCACAGGGGACCGCGCGGCTACACCTTC. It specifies CASSFDHRGPRGYTF.

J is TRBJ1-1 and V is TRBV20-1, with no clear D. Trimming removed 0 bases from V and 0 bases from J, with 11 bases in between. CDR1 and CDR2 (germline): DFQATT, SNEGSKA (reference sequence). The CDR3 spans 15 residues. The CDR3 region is CSARERRQVNTEAFF. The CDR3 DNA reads TGCAGTGCTAGAGAAAGGCGGCAGGTGAACACTGAAGCTTTCTTT.

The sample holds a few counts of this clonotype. CDR3: CASSQSKDGVYGYTF. The CDR3 coding sequence is TGCGCCAGCAGCCAGAGTAAGGACGGAGTGTATGGCTACACCTTC. The chain employs TRBV4-1 and TRBJ1-2; D gene uncertain. The CDR3 has 15 amino acids. CDR1 is MGHRA and CDR2 is YSYEKL in the germline V gene. Trimming took 3 bases from V and 5 from J, leaving 16 bases between them.

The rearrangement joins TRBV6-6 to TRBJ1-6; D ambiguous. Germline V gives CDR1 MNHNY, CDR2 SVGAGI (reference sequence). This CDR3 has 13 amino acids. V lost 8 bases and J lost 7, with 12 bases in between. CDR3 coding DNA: TGTGCCAGCTACGGGCAGCTAAATTCACCCCTCCACTTT. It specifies CASYGQLNSPLHF.

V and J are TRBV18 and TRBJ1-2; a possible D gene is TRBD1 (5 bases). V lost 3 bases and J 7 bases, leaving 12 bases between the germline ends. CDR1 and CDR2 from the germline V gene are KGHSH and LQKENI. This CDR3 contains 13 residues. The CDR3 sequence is CASSPPRRGGYTF. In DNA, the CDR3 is TGTGCCAGCTCACCGCCGAGGAGGGGTGGCTACACCTTC.

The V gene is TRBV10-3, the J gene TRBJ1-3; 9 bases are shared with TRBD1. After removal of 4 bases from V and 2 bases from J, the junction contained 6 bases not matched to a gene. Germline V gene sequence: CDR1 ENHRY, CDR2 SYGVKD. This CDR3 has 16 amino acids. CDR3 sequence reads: CAISGPGQGPGNTIYF. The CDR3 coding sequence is TGTGCCATCAGTGGGCCGGGACAGGGCCCTGGAAACACCATATATTTT.

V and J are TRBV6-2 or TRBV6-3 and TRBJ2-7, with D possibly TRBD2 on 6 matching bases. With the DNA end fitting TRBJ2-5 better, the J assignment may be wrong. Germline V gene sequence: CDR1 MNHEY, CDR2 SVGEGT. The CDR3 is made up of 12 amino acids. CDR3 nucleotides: TGTGCCAGCACGCGGGGCGTGGAGACCCAGTACTTC. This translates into CASTRGVETQYF.

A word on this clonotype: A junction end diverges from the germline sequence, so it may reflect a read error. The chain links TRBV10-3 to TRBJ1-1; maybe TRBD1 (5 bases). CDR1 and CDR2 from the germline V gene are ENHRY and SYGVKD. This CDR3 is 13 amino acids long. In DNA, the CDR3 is TGTGCCATCACTGAGGGGAAGCTGACGGAAGCTTTCTTT. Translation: CAITEGKLTEAFF.

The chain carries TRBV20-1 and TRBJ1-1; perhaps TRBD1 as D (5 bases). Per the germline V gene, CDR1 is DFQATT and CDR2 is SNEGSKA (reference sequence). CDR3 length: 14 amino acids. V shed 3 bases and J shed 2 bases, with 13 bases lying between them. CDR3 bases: TGCAGTGCTAGCGAAGCAGGGCTAAACACTGAAGCTTTCTTT. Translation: CSASEAGLNTEAFF.

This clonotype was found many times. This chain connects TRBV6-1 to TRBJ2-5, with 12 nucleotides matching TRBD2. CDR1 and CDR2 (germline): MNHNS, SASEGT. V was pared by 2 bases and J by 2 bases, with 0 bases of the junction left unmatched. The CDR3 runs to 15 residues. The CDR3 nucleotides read TGTGCCAGCAGTGAACTAGCGGGGGGGCAAGAGACCCAGTACTTC. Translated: CASSELAGGQETQYF.

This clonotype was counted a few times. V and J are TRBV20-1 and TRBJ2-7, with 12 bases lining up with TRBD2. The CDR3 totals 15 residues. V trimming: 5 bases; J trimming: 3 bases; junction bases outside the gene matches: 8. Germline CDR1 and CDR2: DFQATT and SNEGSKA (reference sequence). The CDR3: CSAGTGTSGRYEQYF. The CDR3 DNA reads TGCAGTGCTGGCACCGGGACTAGCGGGCGCTACGAGCAGTACTTC.

CDR3 loop: CASSFSLDRGPYNEQFF. CDR3 DNA sequence: TGTGCCAGCAGTTTCTCCCTCGACAGGGGGCCGTACAATGAGCAGTTCTTC. The chain is built from TRBV12-3 or TRBV12-4 and TRBJ2-1; 10 nucleotides agree with TRBD1. CDR3 length: 17 amino acids. V was pared by 3 bases and J by 4 bases, with 9 bases of the junction left unmatched.

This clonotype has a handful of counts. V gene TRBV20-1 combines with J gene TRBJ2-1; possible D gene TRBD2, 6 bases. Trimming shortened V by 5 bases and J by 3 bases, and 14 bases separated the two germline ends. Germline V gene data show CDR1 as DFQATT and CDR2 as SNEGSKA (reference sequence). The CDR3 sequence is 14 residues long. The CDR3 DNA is TGCAGTGCTGCCCCTGGAGGGGTCTACAATGAGCAGTTCTTC. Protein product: CSAAPGGVYNEQFF.

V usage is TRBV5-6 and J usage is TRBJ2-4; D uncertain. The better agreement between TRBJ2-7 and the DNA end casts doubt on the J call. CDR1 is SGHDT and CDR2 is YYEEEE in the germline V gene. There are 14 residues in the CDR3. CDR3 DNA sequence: TGTGCCAGCAGCTACAGCCCAACGAACTACGAGCAGTACTTC. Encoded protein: CASSYSPTNYEQYF.

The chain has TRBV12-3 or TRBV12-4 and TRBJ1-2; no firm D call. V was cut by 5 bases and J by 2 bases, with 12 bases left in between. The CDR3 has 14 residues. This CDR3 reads CASSHHLRNYGYTF. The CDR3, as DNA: TGTGCCAGCAGTCACCACCTGCGCAACTATGGCTACACCTTC.

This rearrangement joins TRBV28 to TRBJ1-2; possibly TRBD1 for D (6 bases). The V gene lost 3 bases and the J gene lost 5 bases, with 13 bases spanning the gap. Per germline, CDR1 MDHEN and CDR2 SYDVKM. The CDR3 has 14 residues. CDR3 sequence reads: CASSFPNRAYGYTF. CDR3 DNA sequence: TGTGCCAGCAGTTTCCCCAACAGGGCTTATGGCTACACCTTC.

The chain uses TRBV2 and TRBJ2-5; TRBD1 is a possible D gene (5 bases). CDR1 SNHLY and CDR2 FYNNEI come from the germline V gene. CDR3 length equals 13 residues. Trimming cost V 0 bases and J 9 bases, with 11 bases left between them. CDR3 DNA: TGTGCCAGCAGTGAAGCCAGGGTTGGGTCCCAGTACTTC. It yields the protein CASSEARVGSQYF.

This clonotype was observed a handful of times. The CDR3 is CSARDRLDPSYEQYF. DNA for the CDR3: TGCAGTGCTAGAGATCGTCTAGACCCCTCCTACGAGCAGTACTTC. The chain combines TRBV20-1 with TRBJ2-7; D ambiguous. Germline loops: CDR1 DFQATT, CDR2 SNEGSKA (reference sequence). This CDR3 contains 15 residues. Deletions cut 0 bases from V and 0 bases from J, with 12 bases between.

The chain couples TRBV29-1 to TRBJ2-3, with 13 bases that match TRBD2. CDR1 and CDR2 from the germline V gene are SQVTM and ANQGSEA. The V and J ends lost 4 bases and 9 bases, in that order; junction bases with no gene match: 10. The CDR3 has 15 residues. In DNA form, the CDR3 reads TGCAGCGTTGCTACTAGCGGGGGGGCTCTCGGGACGCAGTATTTT. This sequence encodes CSVATSGGALGTQYF.

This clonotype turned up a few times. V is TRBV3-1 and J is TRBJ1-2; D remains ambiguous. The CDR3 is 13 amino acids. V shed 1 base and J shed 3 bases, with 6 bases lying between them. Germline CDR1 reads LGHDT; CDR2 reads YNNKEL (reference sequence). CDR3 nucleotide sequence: TGTGCCAGCAGCCAAGGGACGGACTATGGCTACACCTTC. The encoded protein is CASSQGTDYGYTF.

CDR3 sequence (DNA): TGTGCCACCAGCATGCTCGGGGGCGGCCCGGACAATGAGCAGTTCTTC. Translation: CATSMLGGGPDNEQFF. V and J are TRBV15 and TRBJ2-1, with D tentatively TRBD1 or TRBD2 (6 bases each). The CDR3 has 16 amino acids. V lost 4 bases and J lost 5, with 18 bases in between. Germline CDR1 reads LNHNV; CDR2 reads YYDKDF (reference sequence).

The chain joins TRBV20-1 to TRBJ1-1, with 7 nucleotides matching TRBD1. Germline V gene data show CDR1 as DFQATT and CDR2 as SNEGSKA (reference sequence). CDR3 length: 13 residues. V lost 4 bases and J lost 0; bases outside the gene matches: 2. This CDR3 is CSAKTGLNTEAFF. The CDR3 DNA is TGCAGTGCTAAGACAGGGTTGAACACTGAAGCTTTCTTT.